This T cell receptor (beta chain) comes out of a study of shared clonotypes between healthy human individuals. The V and J ends lost 9 bases and 4 bases respectively, with 21 bases between them. The CDR3 extends over 15 amino acids. Per the germline V gene, CDR1 is SEHNR and CDR2 is FQNEAQ (reference sequence). TCRdb keeps only in-frame clones here, not all; method: immunoSEQ multiplex PCR. This table has roughly 2 million clones, about 95% appearing once. CD45RO-negative, CCR7-positively selected cells formed the naive CD8 fraction, excluding terminally differentiated effector memory CD45RA+ cells. Donors were healthy HIV-negative adults without recent acute infections or vaccinations.

Sequencing was performed on naive CD8+ T cells sorted from blood. The receptor was isolated from a man younger than 30 in good health. The chain couples TRBV7-9 to TRBJ2-5, with D possibly TRBD2 on 6 matching bases. The CDR3 protein is CASLDARRVGETQYF. In DNA, the CDR3 is TGTGCCAGTCTTGACGCTAGGAGGGTAGGAGAGACCCAGTACTTC.